The 5 T cell receptor beta chains given below trace back to one sample, sequenced in a study of T cell responses to AZD1222 COVID-19 vaccine. Sequencing was performed with immunoSEQ multiplex PCR; in TCRdb, only in-frame clones are kept and a portion is missing. The table shows about 91,000 clones, with 88% occurring only once. Sequenced material: peripheral blood, taken on day 0 of AZD1222 vaccination. All receptors come from an adult in good health.

This clone has more than one count but fewer than ten. This rearrangement joins TRBV7-2 to TRBJ2-6, with D perhaps TRBD1 or TRBD2 (6 bases each). Germline CDR1 and CDR2: SGHTA and FQGNSA. The V gene lost 4 bases and the J gene lost 2 bases, with 18 bases spanning the gap. This CDR3 comprises 18 residues. CDR3 in amino acids: CASSSLTGALTGANVLTF. The CDR3 DNA reads TGTGCCAGCAGCTCTCTCACGGGGGCCCTGACTGGGGCCAACGTCCTGACTTTC.

To note about this clone: Other DNA sequences in this specimen translate into the identical CDR3. V usage is TRBV24-1 and J usage is TRBJ2-5; 8 bases agree with TRBD1. The CDR3 has 15 amino acids. J was trimmed by 1 base and V by 2 bases; bases with no gene match: 2. CDR1 and CDR2 from the germline V gene are KGHDR and SFDVKD. The CDR3 is CATSDSTGAQETQYF. The CDR3 DNA sequence: TGTGCCACCAGTGATTCGACAGGGGCCCAAGAGACCCAGTACTTC.

This chain links TRBV19 with TRBJ1-5; D might be TRBD1 (5 bases). This CDR3 is 13 amino acids long. V was shortened by 6 bases and J by 4 bases, with 10 bases between the two germline ends. The germline V gene encodes CDR1 LNHDA and CDR2 SQIVND (reference sequence). The CDR3 nucleotides read TGTGCCAGTAGAGGGCAGGGAAATCAGCCCCAGCATTTT. Residues: CASRGQGNQPQHF.

This clone was picked up a small number of times. V is TRBV7-2 and J is TRBJ1-5, with 9 positions matching TRBD1. The CDR3 spans 17 residues. Germline V gene sequence: CDR1 SGHTA, CDR2 FQGNSA. V shed 3 bases, J shed 3 bases, and the junction held 9 bases outside the gene matches. CDR3 nucleotide sequence: TGTGCCAGCAGCTTCCCGGACAGGGGTTTTGCCAATCAGCCCCAGCATTTT. Its protein is CASSFPDRGFANQPQHF. Combining the CDR3 with reference TRBV7-2 and TRBJ1-5 gives the whole variable domain GAGVSQSPSNKVTEKGKDVELRCDPISGHTALYWYRQSLGQGLEFLIYFQGNSAPDKSGLPSDRFSAERTGGSVSTLTIQRTQQEDSAVYLCASSFPDRGFANQPQHFGDGTRLSIL.

The table lists this clone with a count of one. The chain links TRBV4-2 to TRBJ2-7; the D gene is possibly TRBD2 (5 bases). V lost 0 bases and J lost 1, with 16 bases in between. The CDR3 runs to 17 residues. The germline gives CDR1 LGHNA, CDR2 YNFKEQ. The CDR3 here is CASSQDLSQRMSYEQYF. In nucleotides, the CDR3 is TGTGCCAGCAGCCAAGATTTGTCCCAGCGGATGTCCTACGAGCAGTACTTC.